This T cell receptor beta chain was identified during a study of blood T cell repertoires in COVID-19. Study-level information: COVID-19 samples collected from the United States, Italy and Spain covered acute and convalescent phases.

This CDR3 contains 17 residues. Germline values: CDR1 LGHNA, CDR2 YNFKEQ. The V segment lost 0 bases and the J segment 1 base; nucleotides outside the gene matches: 7. Authors' analysis steps: Estimation of nucleated cell counts relied on the amplification of reference gene primers. The protocol was immunoSEQ multiplex PCR, while the TCRdb copy is restricted to in-frame clones and leaves out a portion. V, J and clone size reflect that table, while D and trimming were determined from the DNA. This sample yields 60,000 to 95,000 clones, of which around 72% are seen a single time; about 2.5% belongs to the top ten.

This sequence originates from a human donor with acute or convalescent COVID-19. The donor label of this sample is uncertain. Sequences were obtained from peripheral blood. The V call is TRBV4-2, the J call TRBJ2-3, with TRBD1 matching over 7 bases. The CDR3 DNA sequence: TGTGCCAGCAGCCAAGAAGGGGGCACAGGGGGCACAGATACGCAGTATTTT. As protein: CASSQEGGTGGTDTQYF.